These 7 T cell receptor beta chains originate from one sample sequenced in a study of blood T cell repertoires in COVID-19. Sequencing was performed with immunoSEQ multiplex PCR; in TCRdb, only in-frame clones are kept and a portion is missing. The sample lists 50,000 to 55,000 clones, 82% occurring once. The source material was peripheral blood. The source is a human donor in a cohort sampled during active COVID-19.

The rearrangement joins TRBV3-1 (or the pseudogene TRBV3-2) to TRBJ1-2; D unresolved. Germline V gene sequence: CDR1 LGHDT, CDR2 YNNKEL (reference sequence). Deletions cut 3 bases from V and 3 bases from J, with 8 bases between. The CDR3 loop spans 13 amino acids. CDR3 in amino acids: CASSHLRDYGYTF. CDR3 sequence (DNA): TGTGCCAGCAGCCATTTGAGGGACTATGGCTACACCTTC.

V and J are TRBV5-6 and TRBJ2-2; 8 bases map to TRBD1. V was clipped by 5 bases and J by 2 bases; unmatched bases: 5. Looked up from germline, CDR1 is SGHDT and CDR2 is YYEEEE. This CDR3 spans 15 amino acids. The CDR3 reads CASRRTGQNTGELFF. The DNA for the CDR3 is TGTGCCAGCAGGCGGACAGGGCAAAACACCGGGGAGCTGTTTTTT.

The chain is built from TRBV9 and TRBJ2-2; D uncertain. Germline V gene lookup returns CDR1 SGDLS and CDR2 YYNGEE. The CDR3 totals 13 residues. V dropped 6 bases and J dropped 5 bases, with 11 bases sitting between them. The CDR3 loop is CASTELQTGELFF. CDR3 nucleotide sequence: TGTGCCAGCACCGAATTACAGACCGGGGAGCTGTTTTTT.

The rearrangement uses TRBV11-3 and TRBJ2-5; TRBD2 matches 14 bases. V shed 4 bases, J shed 5 bases, and the junction held 6 bases outside the gene matches. The CDR3 is 16 residues long. Germline CDR1 reads SGHNT; CDR2 reads YENEEA. CDR3 coding DNA: TGTGCCAGCAGCTCAAGACTAGCGGGAGGGAGGGAGACCCAGTACTTC. Translation gives CASSSRLAGGRETQYF.

The chain links TRBV7-6 to TRBJ2-1, with 8 bases that match TRBD2. This CDR3 has 16 amino acids. Germline V gene sequence: CDR1 SGHVS, CDR2 FNYEAQ. V gave up 4 bases and J gave up 7 bases; unmatched junction bases: 12. The CDR3 protein is CASSSGRSGRFNEQFF. In nucleotides, the CDR3 is TGTGCCAGCAGCTCCGGGAGAAGCGGGAGATTTAATGAGCAGTTCTTC.

The chain has TRBV28 and TRBJ2-7; 7 bases agree with TRBD1. The CDR3 consists of 14 residues. Germline trimming cut 5 bases from V and 0 bases from J; bases unmatched to any gene: 4. CDR1 is MDHEN and CDR2 is SYDVKM in the germline V gene. The CDR3 is CASSQGESSYEQYF. CDR3 sequence (DNA): TGTGCCAGCAGTCAGGGGGAAAGCTCCTACGAGCAGTACTTC.

This clone came up once. The chain has TRBV19 and TRBJ2-2; 7 positions match TRBD1. This CDR3 spans 13 amino acids. Per the germline V gene, CDR1 is LNHDA and CDR2 is SQIVND (reference sequence). V dropped 9 bases and J dropped 6; count of bases not matched to a gene: 7. The chain's CDR3 is CASTNRGSGELFF. Written as DNA, the CDR3 is TGTGCCAGCACGAACAGGGGTTCCGGGGAGCTGTTTTTT.